The 3 T cell receptor beta chains reported below all come from one sample, sequenced in a study of T cells in women clearing cervical HPV infection. Profiled with immunoSEQ multiplex PCR; TCRdb holds only in-frame clones, not every one. The listing records more than 40,000 clones. Sequenced material: blood buffy coat. Every receptor here comes from a woman between 18 and 69 years old with a cervical HPV16 infection that either progressed to CIN3+ or cleared (not recorded which).

Concerning this clone itself: The missing CDR3 end, 3 residues past where the read stops, is filled in from the germline J gene. V is TRBV16 and J is TRBJ2-5; D might be TRBD1 (5 bases). CDR3 length equals 16 residues. Trimming took off 3 bases at V and 1 base at J, with 15 bases between the two ends. The V gene's germline CDR1 is KGHSY and CDR2 FQNENV. CDR3: CASSQRWGPTQETQYF. CDR3 DNA, as far as it was read: TGTGCCAGCAGCCAGCGGTGGGGCCCAACCCAAGAGACC.

Concerning this clone itself: The CDR3 end falls 3 residues outside the read, so it is completed with the germline J gene. This rearrangement joins TRBV19 to TRBJ2-2; a weak D match, TRBD1 (5 bases). The germline gives CDR1 LNHDA, CDR2 SQIVND (reference sequence). This CDR3 contains 16 residues. CDR3 sequence: CASSHPRSAGANVLFF. The DNA read from the CDR3 is TGTGCCAGTAGTCATCCCAGGTCGGCTGGGGCCAACGTG.

As to this clone: The CDR3 is cut off 3 residues early in the read; its end comes from the germline J gene. The V and J genes are TRBV18 and TRBJ2-2, with D possibly being TRBD1 (5 bases). CDR1 is KGHSH, CDR2 LQKENI, per germline. The CDR3 is made up of 15 amino acids. CDR3 sequence: CASSTRQGQNSPLFF. The covered CDR3 bases are TGTGCCAGCTCGACGCGTCAGGGTCAGAACTCACCG.